These 7 T cell receptor beta chains came from one sample sequenced in a study of T-cell memory formation after mild COVID-19. MiXCR, run by TCRdb on the 5' RACE reads, gives a single entry per CDR3 protein. The sample shows hundreds of thousands of distinct CDR3 sequences, 12% to 15% of them seen only once. The sample consisted of PBMCs or a T cell subset sorted from them (not recorded which). The receptors come from a man between 18 and 29 years old who had mild COVID-19 (a few samples of this study predate the infection). Cell type and time point are not known.

CDR3 in DNA: TGTGCCATCGGGACCGTTACGGCCTACGAGCAGTACTTC. This sequence encodes CAIGTVTAYEQYF. This chain connects TRBV10-3 to TRBJ2-7; D may match TRBD1 or TRBD2 (5 bases each). The CDR3 covers 13 residues. From germline, CDR1 is ENHRY and CDR2 SYGVKD. Trimming removed 8 bases from V and 2 bases from J, with 13 bases in between.

This clonotype has a handful of counts. The genes are TRBV15 and TRBJ2-7, with 9 bases matching TRBD1. The germline gives CDR1 LNHNV, CDR2 YYDKDF (reference sequence). CDR3 length equals 14 residues. The J segment lost 5 bases and the V segment lost 5 bases, leaving 7 bases of the junction unmatched. CDR3 residues: CATSERQGVHEQYF. Written as DNA, the CDR3 is TGTGCCACCAGCGAAAGACAGGGGGTCCACGAGCAGTACTTC.

The chain's CDR3 is CASSFPSGGSNTGELFF. CDR3 nucleotides: TGTGCCAGCAGCTTCCCGTCAGGGGGATCAAACACCGGGGAGCTGTTTTTT. The V gene is TRBV7-9, the J gene TRBJ2-2; 7 positions agree with TRBD1. Germline-derived CDR1 and CDR2 are SEHNR and FQNEAQ (reference sequence). The length of the CDR3 is 17 residues. With 3 bases clipped from V and 2 bases from J, the junction kept 9 bases outside the gene matches.

The chain carries TRBV12-3 or TRBV12-4 and TRBJ1-1; 9 bases line up with TRBD1. V shed 4 bases, J shed 6 bases, and the junction held 6 bases outside the gene matches. This CDR3 region has 14 residues. The CDR3 loop reads CASSWTGEGAEAFF. CDR3 DNA: TGTGCCAGCAGTTGGACAGGGGAGGGGGCTGAAGCTTTCTTT.

This clonotype was detected many times. This rearrangement joins TRBV7-3 to TRBJ2-2, with TRBD1 matching over 7 bases. The V gene end was trimmed by 6 bases and the J gene end by 1 base; junction bases not matched to a gene: 2. Germline CDR1 reads SGHTA; CDR2 reads FQGTGA. The CDR3 contains 14 residues. The CDR3 DNA reads as TGTGCCAGCAGGCGGACAGGGAACACCGGGGAGCTGTTTTTT. Translating gives CASRRTGNTGELFF. Full variable domain (rest looked up from reference TRBV7-3 and TRBJ2-2): GAGVSQTPSNKVTEKGKYVELRCDPISGHTALYWYRQSLGQGPEFLIYFQGTGAADDSGLPNDRFFAVRPEGSVSTLKIQRTERGDSAVYLCASRRTGNTGELFFGEGSRLTVL.

The rearrangement links TRBV12-3 or TRBV12-4 to TRBJ2-3; D gene unclear. The ends were cut back, 7 bases at V and 4 bases at J, with 15 bases in the middle. The CDR3 extends over 14 amino acids. This CDR3 reads CASTQVSFSDTQYF. In DNA, the CDR3 is TGTGCCAGCACCCAAGTGTCATTCTCAGATACGCAGTATTTT.

V gene TRBV5-1 combines with J gene TRBJ2-3, with 8 bases fitting TRBD2. Germline V gene data show CDR1 as SGHRS and CDR2 as YFSETQ. The CDR3 has 14 amino acids. V was pared by 2 bases and J by 4 bases, with 3 bases of the junction left unmatched. CDR3 protein: CASSFGGASDTQYF. CDR3 nucleotides: TGCGCCAGCAGCTTCGGGGGGGCCTCAGATACGCAGTATTTT.